Reported below is one T cell receptor beta chain. No antigen is known for it. The CDR3 totals 15 residues. V shed 4 bases, J shed 2 bases, and the junction held 8 bases outside the gene matches. Per germline, CDR1 GTSNPN and CDR2 SVGIG (reference sequence). The PCR had 60 Vbeta and 13 Jbeta primers. Assay: immunoSEQ multiplex PCR; the TCRdb copy retains only in-frame clones and omits some. The sample comprises tens of thousands of clones, approximately 75% of which are singletons, and about 3.8% rests with the top ten. The record originates from a study of cytomegalovirus exposure and HLA in healthy donors. Turning to the study itself: A previous analysis identified 90 million to 140 million unique TCR beta sequences derived from some 170 million T cells.

Whole-study results and caveats: An analysis that was carried out later associated some 17,000 TCR beta sequences with HLA alleles at 0.05 false discovery rate.

Material: PBMCs. The rearrangement links TRBV30 to TRBJ2-1; TRBD1 matches 7 bases. This TCR derives from a woman aged 40-49 years in good health and CMV-seronegative. This CDR3 is CAWIPRQGTYNEQFF. Written as DNA, the CDR3 is TGTGCCTGGATCCCACGACAGGGTACCTACAATGAGCAGTTCTTC.